This TCR beta chain emerged from a study of blood T cells in healthy people across ages. The use of a sample-barcoded 5' primer and a J-beta primer mix characterized a second PCR of 7 to 11 cycles. TCRdb reprocessed the 5' RACE reads with MiXCR, giving one entry per CDR3 protein. The top ten clones hold about 3% of a sample with approximately 800,000 distinct CDR3 sequences, around 25% of them seen once. The CDR3 has 14 residues. Germline CDR1 is MNHEY and CDR2 is SMNVEV (reference sequence). Trimming left V 7 bases short and J 5 bases short, with 14 bases between. These data were also filed under a second study, of T cells of mothers and their children. That work contributes: Per child, 2.5 million to 3.5 million TCR beta CDR3 reads were obtained, against over 9 million per mother. There was no detection of any persistent microchimeric T cell clones.

Source material: blood. The TCR originated in a boy aged 10-17 years in good health. This chain uses TRBV27 with TRBJ2-2; D is perhaps TRBD1 (6 bases). This chain's CDR3 is CASTPDRPTGELFF. CDR3 sequence (DNA): TGTGCCAGCACCCCGGACAGACCGACCGGGGAGCTGTTTTTT.